Below are 4 T cell receptor beta chains sequenced from a single sample in a study of identical twins. TCRdb analysed the 5' RACE reads with MiXCR anew, one entry per CDR3 protein. The table includes roughly 750,000 distinct CDR3 sequences, 21% detected once. A further study also used this sample, focusing on T cells expressing NK-cell markers.

Specimen: PBMCs. Receptors were obtained from a woman in her late teens or twenties in good health.

This clonotype was seen only a few times. The genes are TRBV5-6 and TRBJ1-1; D may be TRBD1 (6 bases). CDR1 is SGHDT, CDR2 YYEEEE, per germline. V dropped 3 bases and J dropped 2 bases, with 11 bases sitting between them. The CDR3 runs 14 residues. The CDR3 region is CASSSGTLNTEAFF. The DNA for the CDR3 is TGTGCCAGCAGCTCCGGGACACTTAACACTGAAGCTTTCTTT.

This clonotype showed up many times. The chain has TRBV7-2 and TRBJ1-1; the D gene is possibly TRBD1 (5 bases). CDR3 size: 13 residues. The V gene's germline CDR1 is SGHTA and CDR2 FQGNSA. V shed 2 bases and J shed 4 bases, with 8 bases lying between them. The CDR3, as DNA: TGTGCCAGCAGCTTAACCGGGGGCACTGAAGCTTTCTTT. It translates to CASSLTGGTEAFF.

V and J are TRBV2 and TRBJ1-1; 7 bases line up with TRBD1. J lost 5 bases, V lost 5 bases, and 8 bases had no gene match. The CDR3 has 14 residues. Germline CDR1 and CDR2: SNHLY and FYNNEI. The CDR3, as DNA: TGTGCCAGCAGTATGACAGGGAGGGGAACTGAAGCTTTCTTT. Translating gives CASSMTGRGTEAFF.

This clonotype was observed a handful of times. The gene calls are TRBV5-5 and TRBJ2-7; D may be TRBD2 (6 bases). The CDR3 sequence is 14 residues long. Germline-derived CDR1 and CDR2 are SGHKS and YYEKEE (reference sequence). V was trimmed by 0 bases and J by 5 bases, leaving 12 bases between them. The CDR3 DNA follows: TGTGCCAGCAGCTTGGCGGCCGGAGGGCACGAGCAGTACTTC. As protein: CASSLAAGGHEQYF.